This entry features one TCR beta chain sequence. The source of the sample is a study of blood T cell repertoires in COVID-19. The CDR3 has 15 residues. The V end lost 4 bases, the J end lost 0 bases, and 10 bases lay between the germline ends. Germline assignment: CDR1 MGHRA and CDR2 YSYEKL. Measured with immunoSEQ multiplex PCR; TCRdb has only the in-frame clones, and not every one. Of approximately 88,000 clones in the sample, nearly 80% are singletons; the top ten hold 6.3%. The receptor's source is a man between 65 and 85 years old with COVID-19, enrolled during active disease. Material for sequencing was peripheral blood. The chain couples TRBV4-1 to TRBJ1-5; D not resolved. The CDR3 DNA is TGCGCCAGCAGCCCCCAGGACTATAGCAATCAGCCCCAGCATTTT. It translates to CASSPQDYSNQPQHF.